The present TCR beta chain was sequenced within a study of blood T cell repertoires in COVID-19. Recovered status in Cohort 3 required two negative PCRs, clearance, or symptom resolution. TCRdb's table, derived via immunoSEQ multiplex PCR, lists solely in-frame clones and lacks some. The sample records 200,000 to 250,000 clones, nearly 90% being singletons. CDR3 length: 15 amino acids. Germline lookup yields CDR1 LGHNA and CDR2 YSLEER. Trimming took off 4 bases at V and 0 bases at J, with 10 bases between the two ends. The TCR sequence derives from a young man who had recovered from COVID-19. Sequencing was carried out using PBMCs or T cells enriched from blood (not recorded which). The chain carries TRBV4-3 and TRBJ1-3; no clear D. CDR3: CASSRLRGSGNTIYF. The CDR3 DNA reads TGCGCCAGCAGCCGGCTACGGGGCTCTGGAAACACCATATATTTT.